Below are 11 T cell receptor beta chains sequenced from a single sample in a study of blood T cells in healthy people across ages. Sample-barcoded 5' priming and a J-beta primer mix drove a second PCR of roughly 6 to 12 cycles. TCRdb recomputed calls from the 5' RACE reads with MiXCR, one row per CDR3 protein. Of 550,000 to 700,000 distinct CDR3 sequences listed, 25% to 30% are singletons. Input material: blood. Receptor source: a woman in her 70s in good health.

CDR3: CSARQGDYGYTF. The CDR3 DNA sequence: TGCAGTGCAAGACAGGGGGACTATGGCTACACCTTC. The chain couples TRBV20-1 to TRBJ1-2; 9 bases line up with TRBD1. Germline V lookup: CDR1 DFQATT, CDR2 SNEGSKA (reference sequence). The V segment lost 6 bases and the J segment 3 bases; nucleotides outside the gene matches: 2. CDR3 length: 12 residues.

V gene TRBV27 combines with J gene TRBJ1-3; no clear D. The CDR3 is 13 amino acids. Germline CDR1 reads MNHEY; CDR2 reads SMNVEV (reference sequence). V lost 6 bases and J 2 bases, leaving 8 bases between the germline ends. The CDR3 coding sequence is TGTGCCAGCAGGAAGAGCCCTGGAAACACCATATATTTT. Protein: CASRKSPGNTIYF.

The J gene is TRBJ2-7, the V gene TRBV6-6, with TRBD1 identical over 8 bases. V shed 5 bases and J 5 bases; nucleotides not matched to a gene: 8. This CDR3 contains 14 residues. Germline loops: CDR1 MNHNY, CDR2 SVGAGI (reference sequence). Here the CDR3 reads CASSLGTGANEQYF. For the CDR3, the DNA is TGTGCCAGCAGTCTGGGGACAGGTGCGAACGAGCAGTACTTC.

This clonotype was detected a few times. The V call is TRBV19, the J call TRBJ2-2; 7 bases map to TRBD1. CDR3 length: 17 amino acids. Germline-derived CDR1 and CDR2 are LNHDA and SQIVND (reference sequence). With 5 bases clipped from V and 3 bases from J, the junction kept 12 bases outside the gene matches. The DNA for the CDR3 is TGTGCCAGTAGTCGGAGAGAGAGACAGGGCGACACCGGGGAGCTGTTTTTT. Residues: CASSRRERQGDTGELFF.

The gene calls are TRBV12-5 and TRBJ2-5; D is uncertain. Germline CDR1 LGHNT, CDR2 FRNRAP. V was trimmed by 3 bases and J by 2 bases, leaving 7 bases between them. The CDR3 extends over 13 amino acids. DNA for the CDR3: TGTGCTAGTGGTTTAAGTCCTCAAGAGACCCAGTACTTC. Protein product: CASGLSPQETQYF.

In its sample, this clonotype was seen a few times. The chain has TRBV20-1 and TRBJ2-7, with 13 bases aligning to TRBD2. CDR3 length: 15 amino acids. In germline, CDR1 is DFQATT, CDR2 SNEGSKA (reference sequence). The V segment lost 5 bases and the J segment 7 bases; nucleotides outside the gene matches: 11. CDR3 nucleotides: TGCAGTGCTGCCCCGGGGACTAGCGGGGAGGAAGAGCAGTACTTC. Its translation is CSAAPGTSGEEEQYF.

This chain connects TRBV20-1 to TRBJ2-3; D uncertain. Trimming left V 1 base short and J 6 bases short, with 8 bases between. The germline V gene encodes CDR1 DFQATT and CDR2 SNEGSKA (reference sequence). The CDR3 has 12 amino acids. For the CDR3, the DNA is TGCAGTGCTAGAGGGGATTCGGATACGCAGTATTTT. Its protein is CSARGDSDTQYF.

This clonotype came up a few times. The CDR3 DNA sequence: TGTGCCAGCAGTGTAGGCCCTCCGAGACAGTACTCCTACGAGCAGTACTTC. This sequence encodes CASSVGPPRQYSYEQYF. This sequence joins TRBV2 and TRBJ2-5; D possibly corresponds to TRBD1 (5 bases). The better agreement between TRBJ2-7 and the DNA end casts doubt on the J call. CDR3 length: 17 residues. CDR1 is SNHLY and CDR2 is FYNNEI in the germline V gene.

J is TRBJ1-2 and V is TRBV4-3; D is uncertain. Trimming left V 1 base short and J 3 bases short, with 12 bases between. This CDR3 is 15 amino acids long. In germline, CDR1 is LGHNA, CDR2 YSLEER. The CDR3 loop is CASSQGVSWDYGYTF. In nucleotides, the CDR3 is TGCGCCAGCAGCCAAGGGGTGAGTTGGGACTATGGCTACACCTTC.

This clonotype was picked up a small number of times. The chain has TRBV12-3 or TRBV12-4 and TRBJ1-2, with unresolved D. The CDR3 runs to 14 residues. Deletions cut 7 bases from V and 8 bases from J, with 20 bases between. The CDR3 loop reads CASTSNRAAGGYTF. CDR3 bases: TGTGCCAGCACCTCCAACCGGGCAGCGGGGGGCTACACCTTC.

This clonotype was counted once. The chain recombines TRBV6-1 with TRBJ2-7; D is possibly TRBD1 (5 bases). The V and J ends lost 5 bases and 5 bases respectively, with 10 bases between them. The CDR3 is 12 amino acids. Germline CDR1 MNHNS, CDR2 SASEGT. The CDR3 is CASSSAGNEQYF. In DNA form, the CDR3 reads TGTGCCAGCAGTTCAGCAGGGAACGAGCAGTACTTC.